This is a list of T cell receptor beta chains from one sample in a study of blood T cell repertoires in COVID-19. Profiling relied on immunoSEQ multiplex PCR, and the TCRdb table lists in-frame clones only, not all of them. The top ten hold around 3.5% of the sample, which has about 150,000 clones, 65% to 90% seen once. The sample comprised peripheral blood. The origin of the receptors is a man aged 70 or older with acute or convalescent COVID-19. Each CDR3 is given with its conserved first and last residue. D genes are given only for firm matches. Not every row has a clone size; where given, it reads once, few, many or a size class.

cdr3_nt: TGTGCCAGCAGCGTCGGGACTCTCGGTAACACTGAAGCTTTCTTT
cdr3_aa: CASSVGTLGNTEAFF
d_call: -
j_call: TRBJ1-1
clone_size: few
v_call: TRBV9

cdr3_nt: TGTGCCAGCAGTATAGCAGCGAACACCGGGGAGCTGTTTTTT
cdr3_aa: CASSIAANTGELFF
d_call: -
j_call: TRBJ2-2
clone_size: -
v_call: TRBV7-9

cdr3_nt: TGTGCCAGCAGAACTGTTACAGCCTCGAACACTGAAGCTTTCTTT
cdr3_aa: CASRTVTASNTEAFF
d_call: -
j_call: TRBJ1-1
clone_size: -
v_call: TRBV6-1

cdr3_nt: TGTGCCAGCACCCGGGACAGGGGGTATCAGCCCCAGCATTTT
cdr3_aa: CASTRDRGYQPQHF
d_call: TRBD1
j_call: TRBJ1-5
clone_size: few
v_call: TRBV2

cdr3_nt: TGTGCCACCAGTGACCGCGGGACTCCGCACTACAATGAGCAGTTCTTC
cdr3_aa: CATSDRGTPHYNEQFF
d_call: -
j_call: TRBJ2-1
clone_size: -
v_call: TRBV24-1

cdr3_nt: TGTGCCAGCAGTGCACAGGACACCGGGGAGCTGTTTTTT
cdr3_aa: CASSAQDTGELFF
d_call: -
j_call: TRBJ2-2
clone_size: few
v_call: TRBV6-4

cdr3_nt: TGCGCCAGCAGCCAAGGGACAGGGCCTGGCTACACCTTC
cdr3_aa: CASSQGTGPGYTF
d_call: TRBD1
j_call: TRBJ1-2
clone_size: -
v_call: TRBV4-1

cdr3_nt: TGTGCCAGCAGCTTGAACGGGTTAGCGGGTGGGGAGCAGTACTTC
cdr3_aa: CASSLNGLAGGEQYF
d_call: TRBD2
j_call: TRBJ2-7
clone_size: -
v_call: TRBV7-3

cdr3_nt: TGTGCCACCGGACAGGGGATCCACGAGCAGTACTTC
cdr3_aa: CATGQGIHEQYF
d_call: TRBD1
j_call: TRBJ2-7
clone_size: -
v_call: TRBV27

cdr3_nt: TGTGCCAGCAGTACCTGGGGCGGGAGCTCGGGGACCGGGGAGCTGTTTTTT
cdr3_aa: CASSTWGGSSGTGELFF
d_call: TRBD2
j_call: TRBJ2-2
clone_size: -
v_call: TRBV28

cdr3_nt: TGTGCCAGTAGTATAGGTGAGACAGGGTCTAATGAGCAGTTCTTC
cdr3_aa: CASSIGETGSNEQFF
d_call: TRBD1
j_call: TRBJ2-1
clone_size: -
v_call: TRBV19